This TCR beta chain was identified during a study of PD-1 blockade in classical Hodgkin lymphoma. Study-wide results and caveats: Baseline diversity resembling that of newly diagnosed patients was seen in complete responders. Newly diagnosed patients were reported to exhibit reduced baseline TCR diversity relative to healthy donors. Patients who began taking nivolumab under 1 year after ASCT were left out.

Libraries were prepared by immunoSEQ multiplex PCR; TCRdb keeps only in-frame clonotypes and omits some of them. The sample lists about 110,000 clones, roughly nine tenths occurring once. Points on this clone: Its antigen is unidentified.

Time point specified: cycle 4 day 1 (C4D1), after more than five weeks of nivolumab. Following autologous stem cell transplantation, relapse occurred in every patient, and exposure to brentuximab vedotin varied. CDR3 length: 14 residues. The V and J ends lost 2 bases and 5 bases respectively, with 11 bases between them. Germline CDR1 and CDR2: SGDLS and YYNGEE. Specimen: peripheral blood mononuclear cells (PBMCs), collected before the fourth cycle of nivolumab. The sequence came from a human donor with classical Hodgkin lymphoma. The chain carries TRBV9 and TRBJ2-1; no clear D gene. CDR3 region: CASSVSVLNNEQFF. The CDR3 bases are TGTGCCAGCAGCGTGTCAGTACTGAACAATGAGCAGTTCTTC.